At least ten counts were recorded for the clone carrying this T cell receptor (beta chain). This record comes from a study of Graves' ophthalmopathy and Graves' hyperthyroidism. Trimming took off 8 bases at V and 5 bases at J, with 15 bases between the two ends. Germline V lookup: CDR1 MDHEN, CDR2 SYDVKM. The CDR3 length is 13 residues. Investigators amplified TCR beta CDR3 regions from RNA transcripts. First-round RT-PCR used HTBI primers; second-round multiplex PCR followed. From the multiplex PCR reads, TCRdb called clonotypes with MiXCR, one entry per CDR3 protein. The profile shows about 160,000 distinct CDR3 sequences, around two fifths of them singletons.

This sequence originates from a man younger than 40 with Graves' ophthalmopathy. This chain links TRBV28 with TRBJ1-1; maybe TRBD1 (6 bases). The sequenced material came from peripheral blood. The CDR3 sequence: CASGGLGGTEAFF. The CDR3 coding sequence is TGTGCCAGCGGGGGGCTTGGGGGAACTGAAGCTTTCTTT. The full variable domain, rest sourced from reference TRBV28 and TRBJ1-1, is DVKVTQSSRYLVKRTGEKVFLECVQDMDHENMFWYRQDPGLGLRLIYFSYDVKMKEKGDIPEGYSVSREKKERFSLILESASTNQTSMYLCASGGLGGTEAFFGQGTRLTVV.